Listed below are T cell receptor beta chains from one sample, sequenced in a study of beta chain features in type 1 diabetes. Measured with immunoSEQ multiplex PCR; TCRdb has only the in-frame clones, and not every one. The sample carries hundreds of thousands of clones, around 15% recorded once. The sequencing input was naive CD4+ T cells from blood. These receptors were collected from a man aged 18 to 30 with type 1 diabetes. CDR3s include the opening cysteine and the closing phenylalanine or tryptophan. Each record gives: CDR3 DNA, CDR3 protein, V gene, clone size, D gene, J gene. A D gene is named only where the DNA matches it firmly. Where a row states a size, it is once, few, many or the class of an expanded clone; other rows omit it.

TGCGCCAGCAGCATCCCCGGCACAGGGAGTACGGGGGAGACCCAGTACTTC | CASSIPGTGSTGETQYF | TRBV5-1 | few | . | TRBJ2-5
TGCAGCGTAAGGACAGGGGCTAACACTGAAGCTTTCTTT | CSVRTGANTEAFF | TRBV29-1 | . | TRBD1 | TRBJ1-1
TGCGCCAGCAGCTATGCGGACAGGGGAGCCAATTCACCCCTCCACTTT | CASSYADRGANSPLHF | TRBV5-1 | . | TRBD1 | TRBJ1-6
TGTGCCAGCAGCTTAGGACTAGCGGGGGCCGCCGGCGAGCAGTACTTC | CASSLGLAGAAGEQYF | TRBV5-4 | few | TRBD2 | TRBJ2-7
TGTGCCAGCAGAGCGTCGTCTGTCGGCAATGAGCAGTTCTTC | CASRASSVGNEQFF | TRBV6-5 | few | . | TRBJ2-1
TGTGCCAGTAGTGGTCGAAGGAACACCGGGGAGCTGTTTTTT | CASSGRRNTGELFF | TRBV19 | few | . | TRBJ2-2
TGTGCCAGCAGTTTTTCGGGCACAGATACGCAGTATTTT | CASSFSGTDTQYF | TRBV27 | once | . | TRBJ2-3
TGTGCCAGCACTTCGTTTCCGGCGCATCAGCCCCAGCATTTT | CASTSFPAHQPQHF | TRBV2 | . | . | TRBJ1-5
TGTGCCAGCAGTGAAGACGTAGCCAAAAACATTCAGTACTTC | CASSEDVAKNIQYF | TRBV6-4 | few | . | TRBJ2-4
TGTGCCAGCAGCCCCGGGGGGACAGACAATCAGCCCCAGCATTTT | CASSPGGTDNQPQHF | TRBV4-2 | few | TRBD1 | TRBJ1-5
TGTGCCAGTCAGCCCGTAGGGATGAAGAATGAGCAGTTCTTC | CASQPVGMKNEQFF | TRBV7-9 | . | . | TRBJ2-1
TGTGCCAGTAGTATACAGAGCTCCTACGAGCAGTACTTC | CASSIQSSYEQYF | TRBV19 | . | . | TRBJ2-7